The TCR beta chain described here comes from a study of cytomegalovirus exposure and HLA in healthy donors. Whole-study findings and limits: Earlier findings revealed that most TCR beta V segments proved productive either about 87% or about 30% of the time. Accurate prediction of most subjects' HLA-A and HLA-B alleles from TCR beta sequences was reported. Excluded were some V segments that proved indistinguishable, including TRBV6-2 and TRBV6-3. An analysis that was carried out later associated 15,000 to 20,000 TCR beta sequences with HLA alleles at 0.05 false discovery rate.

About this clone: Antigen: not known.

PCR amplification relied on 60 Vbeta primers (plus 13 Jbeta primers). The assay was immunoSEQ multiplex PCR, and TCRdb's table has in-frame clones only and misses some. Altogether roughly 100,000 clones are present, roughly three quarters being singletons, with the ten largest covering 4.5% to 6%. Deletions cut 7 bases from V and 8 bases from J, with 17 bases between. Germline-derived CDR1 and CDR2 are MNHNY and SVGAGI (reference sequence). CDR3 length: 13 residues. The source material was PBMCs. This receptor was identified in a woman in her thirties or forties in good health and CMV-seronegative. This rearrangement joins TRBV6-6 to TRBJ1-2; D gene uncertain. For the CDR3, the DNA is TGTGCCAGCACCATCCCGGCGGGATGGGGCTACACCTTC. Protein sequence: CASTIPAGWGYTF.